This TCR beta chain appears in the sequencing data of a study of T-cell memory formation after mild COVID-19 (dated by TCRdb to 2020 to 2023). Regarding the complete study: TCR sequence clusters from the two donors were found to be largely donor specific. Longitudinal TCRalpha and TCRbeta repertoire sequencing tracked T-cell clones expanding and contracting after mild COVID-19 in two donors. Two young, previously healthy adult volunteers made up the cohort, one male and one female. The paper's findings and limits, for the study overall: SARS-CoV-2 specificity of the second-wave clones peaking on day 37 was not confirmed. The study covered only a couple of mild cases, and larger cohorts including severe cases with pre-infection samples were considered necessary. From day 15 to 85, contracting clones showed balanced CD4/CD8 phenotypes, whereas a second wave of clones that expanded from day 15 to 37 leaned towards CD4+. Contracting CD4+ clones were located mainly in the CM and EM memory subsets, whereas CD8+ clones were found to be enriched in EMRA. The detection of some responding clones in pre-infection memory suggests that pre-existing cross-reactive memory T cells joined the SARS-CoV-2 response.

For sequencing, an Illumina NovaSeq 6000 was employed. cDNA libraries for TCRalpha and TCRbeta were prepared by 5'RACE using constant-segment primers, with sample barcodes and unique molecular identifiers added. RNA was extracted from every sample with Trizol reagent. Libraries were amplified in two PCR steps, with a second sample barcode and Illumina TruSeq adapters added in the second step. Sequencing of the libraries was done on an Illumina NovaSeq, producing 2 x 150 bp paired-end reads. As for the original processing: Demultiplexing of reads and collapsing into UMI-guided consensus sequences were performed with migec v1.2.7. Using mixcr v2.1.11, UMI consensuses were aligned to TRA and TRB V and J templates and then assembled into clonotypes. A clonotype was counted as expanded or contracted only when both edgeR and NoisET called the clonotype significant, with the noise models trained on biological replicates. For edgeR calls, the thresholds were a false discovery rate-adjusted p below 0.01 and a log2 fold-change of 1. As an exploratory analysis of dynamics, PCA with hierarchical clustering was applied to max-normalized trajectories of the 1000 most abundant clonotypes. Separately sequenced CD4+ and CD8+ repertoires were used to assign a CD4 or CD8 phenotype to each responding clone. In-frame beta chains were kept once TCRdb had trimmed the public reads at Q25 with fastp and called clones with MiXCR. All rows with the same CDR3 protein become a single entry with the most common DNA and genes. What appears here as the V and J calls and clone size reflects TCRdb's work, not the paper's. The sample profile shows 300,000 to 400,000 distinct CDR3 sequences; around an eighth of them were found once. The ten largest make up roughly 22% of the sample.

As to this clonotype: It has no known antigen specificity. The record has no base qualities; no much larger clone is one base away.

PBMCs were isolated by Ficoll-Paque density gradient centrifugation. The sample consisted of PBMCs or a T cell subset sorted from them (not recorded which). This TCR derives from a young man who had mild COVID-19 (a few samples of this study predate the infection). The sample titles of this study are shuffled in the database, so cell type and time point are left out; the donor was told from shared clones.

The nucleotide sequence reads as follows: TGTGCCAGCAGTTCCTTCCTAGGGCAGCCCCAGCATTTT. The translation is CASSSFLGQPQHF. The chain uses TRBV12-3 or TRBV12-4 and TRBJ1-5, with the D gene uncertain. A distance of 11 bases separates the germline ends of V and J, which lose 4 bases and 7 bases respectively. Measured from the cysteine to the phenylalanine, the CDR3 is 13 residues long. Only the CDR3 region is kept as DNA, spanning 39 bases read in frame from base 1.